This paragraph reports one TCR beta chain. Participants had their cohort set by participant-reported clinical history. Recovered Cohort 3 donors showed two negative PCRs, clearance, or symptom resolution. This record belongs to a study of blood T cell repertoires in COVID-19. Whole-study context: Acute and convalescent COVID-19 samples came from the United States, Italy and Spain. Sources were T cells, B-cell-depleted T cells, or PBMCs; the material itself was cDNA or gDNA.

In germline, CDR1 is LNHDA, CDR2 SQIVND (reference sequence). The ends were cut back, 1 base at V and 1 base at J, with 9 bases in the middle. The CDR3 totals 15 residues. Produced via immunoSEQ multiplex PCR; TCRdb's table is partial and in-frame only. The table records 140,000 to 150,000 clones, 86% of them present only once. The chain joins TRBV19 to TRBJ2-3; perhaps TRBD2 as D (5 bases). Specimen: PBMCs or T cells enriched from blood (not recorded which). This TCR came from a man aged 45-65 years who had recovered from COVID-19. CDR3 region: CASSIAQAGTDTQYF. CDR3 coding DNA: TGTGCCAGTAGTATAGCTCAAGCGGGCACAGATACGCAGTATTTT.